The table lists the clone carrying this T cell receptor (beta chain) with many counts. The data were taken from a study of T cells in Graves' hyperthyroidism and ophthalmopathy. CDR3 length: 16 amino acids. Germline lookup yields CDR1 SGHTA and CDR2 FQGNSA. Trimming took 5 bases from V and 0 from J, leaving 14 bases between them. The study excluded patients with uncontrolled infection, other autoimmune disease, pregnancy or lactation. Using RNA transcripts as the source, TCR beta CDR3 regions were amplified. During a first-round RT-PCR of the TCR CDR3, the HTBI primer set was used. TCRdb called the multiplex PCR reads again in MiXCR, with one record for every CDR3 protein. Of 400,000 or so distinct CDR3 sequences listed, about 14% are singletons.

The sample comprised blood. The sequence was obtained from a young woman with Graves' ophthalmopathy. This chain joins TRBV7-2 and TRBJ1-5; D is unclear. CDR3 amino acids: CASSPPPGLSNQPQHF. The CDR3 nucleotides are TGTGCCAGCAGCCCTCCCCCAGGCCTTAGCAATCAGCCCCAGCATTTT.